Below, one T cell receptor (beta chain) is given with its context. No antigen is known for it. The sample's treatment: roughly ten-day PBMC culture with coronavirus spike peptide pools or control peptides (ViraFEST assay). CD4+ T cells of the unexposed donor were collected before the COVID-19 pandemic (2011-2018). If enough cells were available, CD4+ T cells from unexposed donors were probed with SARS-CoV-2 S/N and four cold-coronavirus spikes. The source of the sample is a study of vaccination and CD4 T cells after COVID-19. Whole-study context: In the convalescent cohort, there were six males and four females, two of them Hispanic. Participants were given two doses of BNT162b2 or mRNA-1273 vaccine.

Trimming stripped 0 bases from V and 5 bases from J, with 20 bases between. The CDR3 is 18 amino acids. Germline assignment: CDR1 LNHDA and CDR2 SQIVND (reference sequence). Cultured CD4+ T-cell DNA underwent Oncomine TCR Beta short-read sequencing. TCRdb re-called the PCR reads with MiXCR, one entry per CDR3 protein. The sample yields 6,500 to 9,500 distinct CDR3 sequences, roughly 49% seen once. The source is a human donor in good health. Sequencing was performed on CD4+ T cells from blood, cultured in vitro. The chain uses TRBV19 and TRBJ1-5; a possible D gene is TRBD1 (5 bases). In nucleotides, the CDR3 is TGTGCCAGTAGTATAGAGTACCGGGGCAGGGTAATCGATCAGCCCCAGCATTTT. Translated, it gives CASSIEYRGRVIDQPQHF.